These 24 T cell receptor beta chains share one sample of origin, sequenced in a study of neurological immune-mediated disorders. TCRdb recomputed calls from the 5' RACE reads with MiXCR, one row per CDR3 protein. In the table there are tens of thousands of distinct CDR3 sequences, approximately 4.4% of which are singletons. The sample was PBMCs. The receptors were sampled from a man aged 45-60 years with multiple sclerosis.

There are many counts of this clonotype. V and J are TRBV5-1 and TRBJ2-2, with 7 bases identical to TRBD1. Trimming cost V 4 bases and J 1 base; bases outside gene matches: 16. The CDR3 covers 19 residues. Per germline, CDR1 SGHRS and CDR2 YFSETQ. CDR3 protein: CASSLARQGPMENTGELFF. The CDR3 nucleotides are TGCGCCAGCAGCCTCGCCAGACAGGGCCCGATGGAGAACACCGGGGAGCTGTTTTTT.

The chain carries TRBV7-2 and TRBJ1-5; D possibly corresponds to TRBD1 (5 bases). Trimming took 4 bases from V and 8 from J, leaving 18 bases between them. The CDR3 consists of 15 residues. Looked up from germline, CDR1 is SGHTA and CDR2 is FQGNSA. The CDR3 loop reads CASSSPSGSYEPQHF. DNA of the CDR3: TGTGCCAGCAGCTCACCTTCAGGGTCTTATGAGCCCCAGCATTTT.

There are many counts of this clonotype. The V call is TRBV7-9, the J call TRBJ1-2, with TRBD1 matching 9 bases. Germline CDR1 is SEHNR and CDR2 is FQNEAQ (reference sequence). The CDR3 is made up of 14 amino acids. Trimming at V came to 6 bases and at J to 4 bases, leaving 6 bases not matched to a gene. CDR3 in DNA: TGTGCCAGCAGGATGCCGGGACAGGGCTATGGCTACACCTTC. It specifies CASRMPGQGYGYTF.

This clonotype was seen many times. This chain links TRBV3-1 with TRBJ2-1, with 8 bases matching TRBD2. The length of the CDR3 is 18 residues. The J segment lost 6 bases and the V segment lost 2 bases, leaving 15 bases of the junction unmatched. Germline CDR1 is LGHDT and CDR2 is YNNKEL (reference sequence). The CDR3 DNA is TGTGCCAGCAGCCAACTCGGTGGAGCTGCGGGGGGACCCAATGAGCAGTTCTTC. This sequence encodes CASSQLGGAAGGPNEQFF.

This clonotype was seen at least ten times. The V call is TRBV27, the J call TRBJ1-1; D unresolved. With 4 bases removed from V and 0 bases from J, the gap between germline ends came to 6 bases. The CDR3 is 13 amino acids. Per the germline V gene, CDR1 is MNHEY and CDR2 is SMNVEV (reference sequence). The CDR3 loop reads CASSSAVNTEAFF. CDR3 sequence (DNA): TGTGCCAGCAGTTCCGCAGTGAACACTGAAGCTTTCTTT.

About this clonotype: This could be a read error, since a much larger clone is one nucleotide away. The rearrangement uses TRBV9 and TRBJ2-7, with a weak D call TRBD2 (5 bases). The CDR3 contains 15 residues. The germline V and J ends were trimmed by 3 bases and 3 bases, with 16 bases remaining between them. Germline CDR1 SGDLS, CDR2 YYNGEE. The DNA of the CDR3 is TGTGCCAGCAGCGCTGGACCGGGAAAGGGCTACGAGCAGTACTTC. The encoded protein is CASSAGPGKGYEQYF.

This clonotype has ten or more counts. The chain has TRBV30 and TRBJ1-2; the D gene is possibly TRBD1 (5 bases). V was clipped by 2 bases and J by 3 bases, with 10 bases between them. Germline V CDR1 and CDR2: GTSNPN, SVGIG (reference sequence). The CDR3 is made up of 13 amino acids. Written as DNA, the CDR3 is TGTGCCTGGAGTTCAGGGAGCTACTATGGCTACACCTTC. It codes for CAWSSGSYYGYTF.

This clonotype was found many times. The V gene is TRBV10-3, the J gene TRBJ1-4; 11 nucleotides match TRBD1. CDR1 is ENHRY, CDR2 SYGVKD, per germline. This CDR3 spans 16 amino acids. The V and J ends lost 6 bases and 8 bases, in that order; junction bases with no gene match: 11. As DNA, the CDR3 is TGTGCCATCAGCGATCCGGACAGGGGGCATGGAGAAAAACTGTTTTTT. Amino acid sequence: CAISDPDRGHGEKLFF.

A few counts support this clonotype. This rearrangement joins TRBV29-1 to TRBJ2-1, with D possibly matching TRBD1 (6 bases). Trimming removed 7 bases at V and 0 bases at J, with 13 bases between. The CDR3 covers 14 residues. Germline V gives CDR1 SQVTM, CDR2 ANQGSEA. CDR3 sequence (DNA): TGCAGCGCTGGGACACAGAGCTCCTACAATGAGCAGTTCTTC. Its translation: CSAGTQSSYNEQFF.

This clonotype has ten or more counts. V and J are TRBV5-1 and TRBJ2-7, with D possibly matching TRBD2 (7 bases). The CDR3 has 15 residues. V was trimmed by 4 bases and J by 2 bases, leaving 16 bases between them. Germline V gene lookup returns CDR1 SGHRS and CDR2 YFSETQ. Here the CDR3 DNA reads TGCGCCAGCAGCCCGGGGGGCGGGACTACCTACGAGCAGTACTTC. This gives the protein CASSPGGGTTYEQYF.

This clonotype was seen many times. The rearrangement uses TRBV29-1 and TRBJ2-7; TRBD1 agrees at 7 bases. V dropped 4 bases and J dropped 3; count of bases not matched to a gene: 9. There are 14 residues in the CDR3. Germline values: CDR1 SQVTM, CDR2 ANQGSEA. CDR3 DNA sequence: TGCAGCGTTGTAACAGGGCAGGGGGTCTACGAGCAGTACTTC. Residues: CSVVTGQGVYEQYF.

This clonotype was counted at least ten times. V and J are TRBV7-9 and TRBJ1-1; D may be TRBD1 (5 bases). Trimming shortened V by 3 bases and J by 0 bases, and 14 bases separated the two germline ends. The CDR3 has 16 amino acids. Germline loops: CDR1 SEHNR, CDR2 FQNEAQ (reference sequence). This chain's CDR3 is CASSFPAWGVNTEAFF. CDR3 nucleotides: TGTGCCAGCAGCTTCCCGGCCTGGGGGGTGAACACTGAAGCTTTCTTT.

This clonotype was seen at least ten times. The rearrangement links TRBV20-1 to TRBJ2-2, with a tentative D call TRBD2 (6 bases). This CDR3 has 14 residues. Germline V gene lookup returns CDR1 DFQATT and CDR2 SNEGSKA (reference sequence). Trimming cost V 6 bases and J 5 bases, with 16 bases left between them. The CDR3 spells CSALIADLTGELFF. As DNA, the CDR3 is TGCAGTGCCCTAATAGCGGATCTGACCGGGGAGCTGTTTTTT.

This clonotype was seen ten or more times. The gene calls are TRBV15 and TRBJ2-7; the D is unclear. Germline CDR1 LNHNV, CDR2 YYDKDF (reference sequence). The CDR3 has 15 amino acids. Trimming cost V 0 bases and J 2 bases, with 11 bases left between them. CDR3 region: CATSREYGVAYEQYF. CDR3 sequence (DNA): TGTGCCACCAGCAGAGAGTATGGGGTAGCCTACGAGCAGTACTTC.

This clonotype was seen repeatedly, ten times or more. In nucleotides, the CDR3 is TGTGCCAGCAGTCCCGGCGGCGGGGAGCTGTTTTTT. Encoded protein: CASSPGGGELFF. The chain couples TRBV6-5 to TRBJ2-2; the D is unclear. The V end lost 5 bases, the J end lost 7 bases, and 8 bases lay between the germline ends. The germline gives CDR1 MNHEY, CDR2 SVGAGI. The CDR3 runs to 12 residues.

This clonotype was recorded many times. The CDR3 region has the DNA TGTGCCAGCGGGGTGCGGGCAGATACGCAGTATTTT. Encoded protein: CASGVRADTQYF. V is TRBV28 and J is TRBJ2-3; TRBD2 is a possible D gene (5 bases). V gave up 8 bases and J gave up 4 bases, with 10 bases separating them. This CDR3 contains 12 residues. The germline CDR1 and CDR2 sequences are MDHEN and SYDVKM.

The table lists this clonotype with many counts. The V gene is TRBV12-3 or TRBV12-4, the J gene TRBJ2-1; D remains ambiguous. This CDR3 has 15 residues. Trimming removed 6 bases from V and 0 bases from J, with 12 bases in between. The CDR3 sequence: CASRSWSSSYNEQFF. The CDR3, as DNA: TGTGCCAGCAGATCTTGGTCAAGCTCCTACAATGAGCAGTTCTTC.

This clonotype was seen repeatedly, ten times or more. This chain joins TRBV7-2 and TRBJ2-1; D unresolved. Per the germline V gene, CDR1 is SGHTA and CDR2 is FQGNSA. The CDR3 is 13 residues long. The germline V and J ends were trimmed by 6 bases and 2 bases, with 8 bases remaining between them. The CDR3 loop is CASRPPTYNEQFF. Written as DNA, the CDR3 is TGTGCCAGCAGACCGCCCACCTACAATGAGCAGTTCTTC.

Concerning this clonotype: One end of the junction varies from germline; a read error may be responsible. V and J are TRBV5-6 and TRBJ1-6, with D unclear. Germline CDR1 and CDR2: SGHDT and YYEEEE. This CDR3 is built from 13 residues. CDR3 loop: CASSRFSNSPLNF. As DNA, the CDR3 is TGTGCCAGCAGCCGGTTCTCTAATTCACCCCTCAACTTT.

This clonotype is termed medium-sized (0.01 to 0.1%). The chain employs TRBV28 and TRBJ2-1; 11 bases map to TRBD2. From germline, CDR1 is MDHEN and CDR2 SYDVKM. J lost 9 bases, V lost 3 bases, and 7 bases had no gene match. This CDR3 has 15 residues. CDR3: CASSFGSGRASEQFF. CDR3 coding DNA: TGTGCCAGCAGTTTCGGTAGCGGGAGGGCAAGTGAGCAGTTCTTC.

This clonotype was seen repeatedly, ten times or more. This chain's CDR3 is CASRAQVVSGAEAFF. CDR3 DNA: TGCGCCAGCAGGGCGCAGGTGGTCTCGGGAGCTGAAGCTTTCTTT. This chain connects TRBV5-1 to TRBJ1-1; D is ambiguous. The CDR3 is 15 residues long. V lost 5 bases, J lost 6 bases, and 20 bases lay in between. Germline CDR1 reads SGHRS; CDR2 reads YFSETQ. Filled out from reference TRBV5-1 and TRBJ1-1, the complete variable domain reads KAGVTQTPRYLIKTRGQQVTLSCSPISGHRSVSWYQQTPGQGLQFLFEYFSETQRNKGNFPGRFSGRQFSNSRSEMNVSTLELGDSALYLCASRAQVVSGAEAFFGQGTRLTVV.

This clonotype has a count of ten or more. The rearrangement uses TRBV11-2 and TRBJ2-1; 8 bases are shared with TRBD1. The CDR3 runs to 13 residues. CDR1 SGHAT and CDR2 FQNNGV come from the germline V gene. J lost 5 bases, V lost 6 bases, and 3 bases had no gene match. The CDR3 protein is CASRATGDNEQFF. The DNA of the CDR3 is TGTGCCAGCAGAGCGACAGGGGACAATGAGCAGTTCTTC.

This clonotype was observed many times. The V call is TRBV5-1, the J call TRBJ2-7, with 12 bases matching TRBD2. Germline lookup yields CDR1 SGHRS and CDR2 YFSETQ. Trimming took 1 base from V and 4 from J; bases not matched to a gene: 6. This CDR3 spans 16 amino acids. The CDR3 loop reads CASSLTSGGSAYEQYF. The DNA for the CDR3 is TGCGCCAGCAGCTTGACTAGCGGGGGGTCCGCTTACGAGCAGTACTTC.

This clonotype was seen many times. V and J are TRBV7-2 and TRBJ2-7; D ambiguous. This CDR3 has 15 residues. Germline V lookup: CDR1 SGHTA, CDR2 FQGNSA. Trimming pared 1 base from V and 4 bases from J, leaving 14 bases between. CDR3 nucleotide sequence: TGTGCCAGCAGCTTAGTAGTAGGGTTAGTATACGAGCAGTACTTC. The encoded protein is CASSLVVGLVYEQYF.